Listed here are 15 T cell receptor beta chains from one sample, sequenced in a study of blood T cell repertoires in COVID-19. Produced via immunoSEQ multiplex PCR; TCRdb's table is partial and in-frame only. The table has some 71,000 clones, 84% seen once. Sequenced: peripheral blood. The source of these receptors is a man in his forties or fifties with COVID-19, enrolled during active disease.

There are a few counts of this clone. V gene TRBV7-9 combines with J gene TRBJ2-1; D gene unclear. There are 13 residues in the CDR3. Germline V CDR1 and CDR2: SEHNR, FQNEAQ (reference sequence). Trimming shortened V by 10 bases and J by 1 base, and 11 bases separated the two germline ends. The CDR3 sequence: CATRSVSYNEQFF. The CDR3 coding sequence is TGTGCCACCCGGTCGGTATCCTACAATGAGCAGTTCTTC. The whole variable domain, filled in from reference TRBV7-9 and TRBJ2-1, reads DTGVSQNPRHKITKRGQNVTFRCDPISEHNRLYWYRQTLGQGPEFLTYFQNEAQLEKSRLLSDRFSAERPKGSFSTLEIQRTEQGDSAMYLCATRSVSYNEQFFGPGTRLTVL.

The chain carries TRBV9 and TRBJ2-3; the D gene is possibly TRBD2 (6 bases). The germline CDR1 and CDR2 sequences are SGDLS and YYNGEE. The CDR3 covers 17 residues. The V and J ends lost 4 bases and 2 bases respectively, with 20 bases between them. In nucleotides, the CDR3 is TGTGCCAGCAGCACAGGTGGGTTTTGGGGGGACACAGATACGCAGTATTTT. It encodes CASSTGGFWGDTDTQYF.

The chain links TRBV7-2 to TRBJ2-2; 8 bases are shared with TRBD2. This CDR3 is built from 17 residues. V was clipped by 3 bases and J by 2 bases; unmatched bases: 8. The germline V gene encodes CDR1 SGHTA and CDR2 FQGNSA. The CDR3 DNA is TGTGCCAGCAGCTTTCCCAGCGGGGGCCGAAACACCGGGGAGCTGTTTTTT. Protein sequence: CASSFPSGGRNTGELFF.

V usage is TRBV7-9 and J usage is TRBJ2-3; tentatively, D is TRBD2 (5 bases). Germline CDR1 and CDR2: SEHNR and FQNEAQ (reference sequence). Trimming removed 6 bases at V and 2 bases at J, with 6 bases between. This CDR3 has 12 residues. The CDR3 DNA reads TGTGCCAGCAGGGAGGACACAGATACGCAGTATTTT. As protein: CASREDTDTQYF.

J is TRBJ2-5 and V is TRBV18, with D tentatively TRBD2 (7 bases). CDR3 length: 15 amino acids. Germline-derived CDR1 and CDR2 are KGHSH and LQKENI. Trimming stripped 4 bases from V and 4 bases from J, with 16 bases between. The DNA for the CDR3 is TGTGCCAGCTCACACAGGGAGGGACACGGAGAGACCCAGTACTTC. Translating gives CASSHREGHGETQYF.

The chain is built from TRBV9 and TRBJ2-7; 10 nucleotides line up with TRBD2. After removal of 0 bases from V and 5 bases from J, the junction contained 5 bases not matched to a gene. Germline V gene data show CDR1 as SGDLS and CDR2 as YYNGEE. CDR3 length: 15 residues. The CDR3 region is CASSVGGLAVNEQYF. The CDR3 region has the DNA TGTGCCAGCAGCGTAGGCGGACTAGCGGTAAACGAGCAGTACTTC.

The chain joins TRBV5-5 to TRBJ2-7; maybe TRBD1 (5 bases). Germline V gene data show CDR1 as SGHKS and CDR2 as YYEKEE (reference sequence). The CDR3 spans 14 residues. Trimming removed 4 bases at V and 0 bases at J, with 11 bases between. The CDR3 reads CASSPTGSSYEQYF. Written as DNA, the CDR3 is TGTGCCAGCAGCCCAACAGGTAGCTCCTACGAGCAGTACTTC. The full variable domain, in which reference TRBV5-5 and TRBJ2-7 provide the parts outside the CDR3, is DAGVTQSPTHLIKTRGQQVTLRCSPISGHKSVSWYQQVLGQGPQFIFQYYEKEERGRGNFPDRFSARQFPNYSSELNVNALLLGDSALYLCASSPTGSSYEQYFGPGTRLTVT.

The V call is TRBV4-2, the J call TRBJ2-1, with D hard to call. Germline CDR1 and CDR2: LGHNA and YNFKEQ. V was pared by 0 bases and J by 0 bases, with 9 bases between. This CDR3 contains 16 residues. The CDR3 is CASSQDRSSSYNEQFF. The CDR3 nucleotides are TGTGCCAGCAGCCAAGATCGGTCGAGCTCCTACAATGAGCAGTTCTTC.

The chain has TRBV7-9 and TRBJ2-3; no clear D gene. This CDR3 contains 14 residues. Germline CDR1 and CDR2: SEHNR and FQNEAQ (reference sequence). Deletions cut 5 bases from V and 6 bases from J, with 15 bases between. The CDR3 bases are TGTGCCAGCAGCCAACAAAGCGTATCGGATACGCAGTATTTT. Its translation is CASSQQSVSDTQYF.

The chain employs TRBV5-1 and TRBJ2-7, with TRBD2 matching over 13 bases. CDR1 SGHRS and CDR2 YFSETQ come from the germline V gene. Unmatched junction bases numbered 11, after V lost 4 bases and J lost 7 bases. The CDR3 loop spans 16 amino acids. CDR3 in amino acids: CASSRSTSGGANEQYF. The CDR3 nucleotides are TGCGCCAGCAGCCGTAGTACTAGCGGGGGGGCTAATGAGCAGTACTTC.

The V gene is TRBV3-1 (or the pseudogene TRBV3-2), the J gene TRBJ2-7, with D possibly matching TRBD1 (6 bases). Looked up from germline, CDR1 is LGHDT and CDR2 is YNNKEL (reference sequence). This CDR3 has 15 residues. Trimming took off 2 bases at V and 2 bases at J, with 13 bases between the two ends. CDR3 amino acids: CASSQLGQRPYEQYF. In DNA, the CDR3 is TGTGCCAGCAGCCAACTTGGACAGAGACCCTACGAGCAGTACTTC.

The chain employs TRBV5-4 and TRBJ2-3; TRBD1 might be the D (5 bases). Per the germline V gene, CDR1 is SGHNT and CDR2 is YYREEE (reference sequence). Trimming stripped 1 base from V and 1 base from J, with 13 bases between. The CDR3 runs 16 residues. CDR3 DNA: TGTGCCAGCAGCTTGAAGCGCAGGGAAGGCACAGATACGCAGTATTTT. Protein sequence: CASSLKRREGTDTQYF.

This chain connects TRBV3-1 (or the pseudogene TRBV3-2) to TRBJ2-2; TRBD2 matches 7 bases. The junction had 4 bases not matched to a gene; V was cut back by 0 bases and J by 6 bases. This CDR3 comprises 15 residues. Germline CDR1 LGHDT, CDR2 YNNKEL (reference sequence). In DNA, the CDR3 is TGTGCCAGCAGCCAAGACGGTCGGGGGGCCGGGGAGCTGTTTTTT. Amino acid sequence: CASSQDGRGAGELFF.

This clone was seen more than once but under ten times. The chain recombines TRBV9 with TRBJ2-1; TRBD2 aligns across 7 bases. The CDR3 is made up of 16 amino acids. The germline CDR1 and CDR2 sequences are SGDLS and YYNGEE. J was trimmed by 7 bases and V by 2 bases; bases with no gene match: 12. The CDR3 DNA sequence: TGTGCCAGCAGCGTTAGGACGGGGGGAGGTGGGAATGAGCAGTTCTTC. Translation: CASSVRTGGGGNEQFF.

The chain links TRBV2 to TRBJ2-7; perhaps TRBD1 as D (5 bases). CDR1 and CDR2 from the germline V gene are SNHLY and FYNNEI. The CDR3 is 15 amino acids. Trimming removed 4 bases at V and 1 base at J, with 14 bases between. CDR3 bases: TGTGCCAGCAGTGGGTCAGACAGAACTTCCTACGAGCAGTACTTC. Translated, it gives CASSGSDRTSYEQYF.